This T cell receptor (beta chain) was retrieved from a study of shared clonotypes between healthy human individuals. Naive CD8 isolation took CD45RO-negative cells positively selected for CCR7 and excluded terminally differentiated effector memory CD45RA+ cells. As handled by the study authors: Sequence data from immunoSEQ were junction-only and lacked quality scores; consequently, filtering differed. Libraries were prepared by immunoSEQ multiplex PCR; TCRdb keeps only in-frame clonotypes and omits some of them. That table is the source of V, J and clone size, and D and trimming were worked out from the DNA. The sample lists about 2 million clones; less than 95% were seen once. V was clipped by 7 bases and J by 7 bases; unmatched bases: 9. Germline CDR1 LNHNV, CDR2 YYDKDF (reference sequence). CDR3 size: 14 residues.

The origin of this receptor is a man aged 18 to 30 in good health. The V gene is TRBV15, the J gene TRBJ2-1; 8 bases match TRBD2. The sequenced sample consisted of naive CD8+ T cells sorted from blood. The CDR3: CATTLSGEGNEQFF. The CDR3 DNA is TGTGCCACCACCCTTAGCGGGGAGGGGAATGAGCAGTTCTTC. Filled out from reference TRBV15 and TRBJ2-1, the complete variable domain reads DAMVIQNPRYQVTQFGKPVTLSCSQTLNHNVMYWYQQKSSQAPKLLFHYYDKDFNNEADTPDNFQSRRPNTSFCFLDIRSPGLGDTAMYLCATTLSGEGNEQFFGPGTRLTVL.